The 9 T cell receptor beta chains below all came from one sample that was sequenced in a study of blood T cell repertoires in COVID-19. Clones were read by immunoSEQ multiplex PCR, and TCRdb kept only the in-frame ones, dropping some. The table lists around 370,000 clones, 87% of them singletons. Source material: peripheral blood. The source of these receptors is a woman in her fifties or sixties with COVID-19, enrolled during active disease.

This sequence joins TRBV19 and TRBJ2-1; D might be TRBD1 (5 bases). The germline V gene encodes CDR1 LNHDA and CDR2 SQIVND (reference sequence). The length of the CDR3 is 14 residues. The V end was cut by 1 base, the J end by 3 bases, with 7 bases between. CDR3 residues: CASSIGGLYNEQFF. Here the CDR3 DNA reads TGTGCCAGTAGTATAGGGGGCCTCTACAATGAGCAGTTCTTC.

This CDR3 reads CASSLNTYEQYF. CDR3 nucleotides: TGTGCCAGCAGCTTAAACACCTACGAGCAGTACTTC. The chain couples TRBV7-2 to TRBJ2-7; D is uncertain. Deletions cut 2 bases from V and 2 bases from J, with 4 bases between. The CDR3 extends over 12 amino acids. Germline V gene lookup returns CDR1 SGHTA and CDR2 FQGNSA.

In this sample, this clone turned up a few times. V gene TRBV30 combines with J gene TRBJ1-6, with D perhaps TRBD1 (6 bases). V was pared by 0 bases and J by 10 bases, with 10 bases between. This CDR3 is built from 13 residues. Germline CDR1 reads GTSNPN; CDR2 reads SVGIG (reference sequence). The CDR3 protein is CAWSVGGISPLHF. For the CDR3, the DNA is TGTGCCTGGAGTGTAGGGGGTATCTCACCCCTCCACTTT.

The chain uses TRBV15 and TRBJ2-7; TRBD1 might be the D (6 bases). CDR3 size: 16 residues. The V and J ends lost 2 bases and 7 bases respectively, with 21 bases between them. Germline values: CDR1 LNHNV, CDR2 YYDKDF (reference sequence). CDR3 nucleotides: TGTGCCACCAGCAGATCCCCGGACAGTGCTCGAGGGGAGCAGTACTTC. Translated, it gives CATSRSPDSARGEQYF.

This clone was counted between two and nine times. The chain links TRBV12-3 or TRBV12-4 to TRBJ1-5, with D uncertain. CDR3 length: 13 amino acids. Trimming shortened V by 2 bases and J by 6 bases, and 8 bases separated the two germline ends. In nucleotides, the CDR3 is TGTGCCAGCAGTTTAACAGCTTCTCAGCCCCAGCATTTT. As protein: CASSLTASQPQHF.

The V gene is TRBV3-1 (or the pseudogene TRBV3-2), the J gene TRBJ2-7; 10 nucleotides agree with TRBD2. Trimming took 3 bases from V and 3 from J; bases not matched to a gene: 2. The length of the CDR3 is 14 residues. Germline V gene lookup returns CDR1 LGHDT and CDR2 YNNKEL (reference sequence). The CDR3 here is CASSHGLADYEQYF. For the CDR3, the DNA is TGTGCCAGCAGCCACGGACTAGCGGACTACGAGCAGTACTTC.

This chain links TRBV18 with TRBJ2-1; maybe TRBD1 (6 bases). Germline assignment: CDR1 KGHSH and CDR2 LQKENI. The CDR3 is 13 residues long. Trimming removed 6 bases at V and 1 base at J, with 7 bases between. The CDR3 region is CASSTGSYNEQFF. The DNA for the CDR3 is TGTGCCAGCTCCACAGGGTCCTACAATGAGCAGTTCTTC. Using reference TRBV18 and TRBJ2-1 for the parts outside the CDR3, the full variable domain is NAGVMQNPRHLVRRRGQEARLRCSPMKGHSHVYWYRQLPEEGLKFMVYLQKENIIDESGMPKERFSAEFPKEGPSILRIQQVVRGDSAAYFCASSTGSYNEQFFGPGTRLTVL.

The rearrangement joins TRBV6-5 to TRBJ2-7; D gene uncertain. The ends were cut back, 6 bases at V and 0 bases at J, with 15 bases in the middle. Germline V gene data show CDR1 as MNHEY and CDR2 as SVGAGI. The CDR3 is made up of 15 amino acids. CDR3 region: CASRPAASNSYEQYF. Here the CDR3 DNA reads TGTGCCAGCAGACCTGCGGCCTCAAACTCCTACGAGCAGTACTTC.

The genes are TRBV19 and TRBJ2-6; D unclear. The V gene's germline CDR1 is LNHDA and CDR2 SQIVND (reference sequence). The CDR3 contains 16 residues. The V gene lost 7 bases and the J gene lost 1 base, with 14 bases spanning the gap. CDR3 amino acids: CASIPTIMSGANVLTF. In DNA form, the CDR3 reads TGTGCCAGTATCCCGACAATAATGTCTGGGGCCAACGTCCTGACTTTC. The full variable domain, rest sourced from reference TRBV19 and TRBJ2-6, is DGGITQSPKYLFRKEGQNVTLSCEQNLNHDAMYWYRQDPGQGLRLIYYSQIVNDFQKGDIAEGYSVSREKKESFPLTVTSAQKNPTAFYLCASIPTIMSGANVLTFGAGSRLTVL.